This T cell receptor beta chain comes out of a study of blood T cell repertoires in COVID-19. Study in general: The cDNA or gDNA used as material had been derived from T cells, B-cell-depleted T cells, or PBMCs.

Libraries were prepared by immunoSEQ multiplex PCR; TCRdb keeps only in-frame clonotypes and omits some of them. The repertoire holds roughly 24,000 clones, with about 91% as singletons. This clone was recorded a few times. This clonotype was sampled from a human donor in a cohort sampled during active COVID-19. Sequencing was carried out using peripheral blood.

The CDR3 loop is CAANRAQPQHF. In DNA, the CDR3 is TGTGCCGCAAACAGGGCTCAGCCCCAGCATTTT. V is TRBV25-1 and J is TRBJ1-5; a possible D gene is TRBD1 (6 bases). The germline CDR1 and CDR2 sequences are MGHDK and SYGVNS. CDR3 length: 11 amino acids. Trimming shortened V by 11 bases and J by 6 bases, and 11 bases separated the two germline ends.